These T cell receptor beta chains were read from a single sample in a study of blood T cells in healthy people across ages. TCRdb ran MiXCR on the 5' RACE reads and lists one entry per CDR3 protein. The profile shows approximately 810,000 distinct CDR3 sequences, around 28% of them singletons. The sample taken for sequencing was blood. The origin of the receptors is a woman aged 80 or over in good health. Both conserved end residues are part of each CDR3. The D gene is left open where the match is weak. Clone size, where shown, is once, few, many, or a class for clones that have expanded.

>-|TRBV7-9|TRBJ1-4|-
CASSPYIEGEKLFF
TGTGCCAGCAGCCCCTATATAGAAGGTGAAAAACTGTTTTTT
>many|TRBV7-2|TRBJ2-7|-
CASSLGDTPEQYF
TGTGCCAGCAGCTTAGGGGACACTCCCGAGCAGTACTTC
>-|TRBV4-1|TRBJ2-3|-
CASSQDGTYSYF
TGCGCCAGCAGCCAAGATGGGACTTACTCGTATTTT
>-|TRBV27|TRBJ2-5|-
CASRLRDGQETQYF
TGTGCCAGCAGGTTACGGGACGGACAAGAGACCCAGTACTTC
>-|TRBV7-9|TRBJ2-7|-
CASSGGGVMPYEQYF
TGTGCCAGCAGCGGGGGCGGGGTAATGCCCTACGAGCAGTACTTC
>few|TRBV20-1|TRBJ1-6|-
CSARGARAGWNSPLHF
TGCAGTGCTAGAGGCGCCCGGGCAGGGTGGAATTCACCCCTCCACTTT
>few|TRBV7-9|TRBJ1-1|-
CAGARGRDAEAFF
TGTGCCGGTGCGCGGGGGAGGGACGCTGAAGCTTTCTTT
>few|TRBV28|TRBJ2-7|TRBD1
CASRRTGSLYEQYF
TGTGCCAGCAGGAGGACAGGGTCGCTCTACGAGCAGTACTTC
>many|TRBV7-9|TRBJ1-2|TRBD1
CASSLTTGVGYTF
TGTGCCAGCAGCCTAACGACAGGGGTAGGCTACACCTTC
>many|TRBV20-1|TRBJ2-4|-
CSARGPNGLAKNIQYF
TGCAGTGCCCGCGGACCGAACGGCCTAGCCAAAAACATTCAGTACTTC
>many|TRBV7-9|TRBJ1-2|-
CASSSGEGRYGYTF
TGTGCCAGCAGCTCCGGGGAGGGCCGCTATGGCTACACCTTC
>-|TRBV7-2|TRBJ1-2|-
CASSPRGGRVYGYTF
TGTGCCAGCAGCCCAAGGGGGGGGCGAGTCTATGGCTACACCTTC
>-|TRBV5-1|TRBJ1-2|-
CASSLGQGTPLYGYTF
TGCGCCAGCAGCTTGGGGCAGGGAACTCCCCTCTATGGCTACACCTTC
>many|TRBV5-1|TRBJ2-3|-
CASSLVGVSDTQYF
TGCGCCAGCAGCTTGGTCGGGGTGTCAGATACGCAGTATTTT
>many|TRBV3-1|TRBJ2-1|-
CASSQPGRGNEQFF
TGTGCCAGCAGCCAACCGGGACGGGGGAATGAGCAGTTCTTC
>few|TRBV18|TRBJ1-2|-
CASSPQGGEYGYTF
TGTGCCAGCTCACCACAGGGTGGAGAGTATGGCTACACCTTC
>many|TRBV24-1|TRBJ2-2|-
CATGRGSNTGELFF
TGTGCCACCGGCAGGGGATCCAACACCGGGGAGCTGTTTTTT
>-|TRBV7-2|TRBJ2-1|-
CASSLAGGNKETQFF
TGTGCCAGCAGCTTAGCTGGAGGTAATAAAGAGACCCAGTTCTTC
>-|TRBV28|TRBJ1-5|TRBD1
CASSSTGTAFNQPQHF
TGTGCCAGCAGTTCCACCGGGACAGCCTTTAATCAGCCCCAGCATTTT
>-|TRBV6-6|TRBJ1-2|TRBD1
CASNINRDRGYTF
TGTGCCAGCAATATAAACCGGGACAGGGGCTACACCTTC
>many|TRBV6-2/TRBV6-3|TRBJ2-5|TRBD2
CASSYGLAGRETQYF
TGTGCCAGCAGTTACGGACTAGCGGGGAGAGAGACCCAGTACTTC
>-|TRBV12-3/TRBV12-4|TRBJ2-7|-
CASSLGPPYEQYF
TGTGCCAGCAGCCTAGGACCACCCTACGAGCAGTACTTC
>many|TRBV6-6|TRBJ2-5|-
CASSYFFWETQYF
TGTGCCAGCAGTTACTTTTTTTGGGAGACCCAGTACTTC
>many|TRBV7-9|TRBJ2-1|TRBD2
CAGGSSGSYNEQFF
TGTGCCGGGGGGTCTAGCGGCTCCTACAATGAGCAGTTCTTC
>few|TRBV5-5|TRBJ2-7|-
CASSWGGRRLYEQYF
TGTGCCAGCAGCTGGGGAGGCAGGCGGCTATACGAGCAGTACTTC